The 7 T cell receptor beta chains below all came from one sample that was sequenced in a study of coeliac disease (dated by TCRdb to between 2021 and 2024). The library was made by the immunoSEQ multiplex PCR assay. Sourced from immuneACCESS, this table was stored by TCRdb with only in-frame sequences that have V and J called. A share of the clones is absent; for the studies checked, an unresolved V gene accounts for under half, and the remainder has no known explanation. Here the sample has around 5,000 clones; roughly two thirds occur a single time. The biggest ten clones account for roughly 9.2% of the sample. Sequenced material: lymphocytes from the gut lamina propria. Explained via the paper, the cell subset or site label denotes: lamina propria cell (LPC) fraction of small intestinal biopsy. These receptors were taken from a man between 70 and 80 years old with active celiac disease.

This rearrangement joins TRBV2 to TRBJ1-1; a possible D gene is TRBD1 (5 bases). V lost 8 bases, J lost 8 bases, and 27 bases lay in between. CDR3 length: 16 residues. Germline V gene lookup returns CDR1 SNHLY and CDR2 FYNNEI. This chain's CDR3 is CASGGGRVHRSREAFF. In nucleotides, the CDR3 is TGTGCCAGCGGGGGAGGCAGGGTCCATCGCAGCAGGGAAGCTTTCTTT.

The chain recombines TRBV7-3 with TRBJ1-1; weak D call: TRBD1 (6 bases). This CDR3 is built from 14 residues. The germline CDR1 and CDR2 sequences are SGHTA and FQGTGA. Trimming pared 5 bases from V and 6 bases from J, leaving 16 bases between. CDR3 loop: CASSVQGRGAEAFF. In DNA, the CDR3 is TGTGCCAGCAGCGTCCAGGGGAGGGGAGCTGAAGCTTTCTTT.

The genes are TRBV11-3 and TRBJ2-1, with 8 bases lining up with TRBD2. CDR1 is SGHNT, CDR2 YENEEA, per germline. V lost 2 bases, J lost 7 bases, and 4 bases stayed unmatched. The CDR3 runs 14 residues. The CDR3 sequence: CASSLRGGDNEQFF. Here the CDR3 DNA reads TGTGCCAGCAGCTTACGGGGGGGCGATAATGAGCAGTTCTTC.

This chain joins TRBV4-1 and TRBJ1-2, with D maybe TRBD1 (6 bases). Germline loops: CDR1 MGHRA, CDR2 YSYEKL. The CDR3 has 15 amino acids. V lost 2 bases and J lost 0, with 10 bases in between. CDR3 amino acids: CASSQRQEPNYGYTF. The CDR3 region has the DNA TGCGCCAGCAGCCAACGACAGGAGCCTAACTATGGCTACACCTTC.

Within the sample, this clone is large. The chain carries TRBV10-1 and TRBJ2-1; no definite D call. V was cut by 7 bases and J by 1 base, with 11 bases left in between. The germline V gene encodes CDR1 WNHNN and CDR2 SYGVQD (reference sequence). The CDR3 runs 14 residues. CDR3 amino acids: CASTRKRSYNEQFF. The CDR3 nucleotides read TGCGCCAGCACCCGTAAGCGATCCTACAATGAGCAGTTCTTC.

This rearrangement joins TRBV5-6 to TRBJ1-2; 10 positions match TRBD1. With 3 bases clipped from V and 8 bases from J, the junction kept 16 bases outside the gene matches. The CDR3 extends over 17 amino acids. CDR1 is SGHDT and CDR2 is YYEEEE in the germline V gene. This CDR3 reads CASSSLLGTGDRGGYTF. The CDR3 nucleotides read TGTGCCAGCAGCTCGCTTTTGGGGACAGGGGATCGTGGGGGCTACACCTTC.

This clone has just a few counts. This chain connects TRBV27 to TRBJ1-1; maybe TRBD1 (5 bases). The germline V gene has CDR1 MNHEY and CDR2 SMNVEV (reference sequence). The CDR3 length is 13 residues. Trimming removed 6 bases from V and 3 bases from J, with 11 bases in between. As DNA, the CDR3 is TGTGCCAGCAGACTGACAGCTTACACTGAAGCTTTCTTT. Translating it yields CASRLTAYTEAFF.